The entry below describes one T cell receptor beta chain. The CDR3 is made up of 17 amino acids. In germline, CDR1 is MDHEN, CDR2 SYDVKM. The V segment lost 3 bases and the J segment 4 bases; nucleotides outside the gene matches: 11. This sample stems from a study of blood T cell repertoires in COVID-19. About the study: Samples taken during acute and convalescent COVID-19 were collected in the United States, Italy and Spain. Sources were T cells, B-cell-depleted T cells, or PBMCs; the material itself was cDNA or gDNA.

In the original processing: Amplification from reference gene primers served as the basis for estimated nucleated cell counts. Using immunoSEQ multiplex PCR, the repertoire was profiled, and TCRdb retains in-frame clones only, with some absent. That table is the source of V, J and clone size, and D and trimming were worked out from the DNA. The sample includes about 83,000 clones, 70% to 90% of them seen just once. Sequenced sample: peripheral blood. V gene TRBV28 combines with J gene TRBJ1-4; 7 bases agree with TRBD1. The receptor was derived from a man aged 55 to 70 with acute or convalescent COVID-19. The CDR3 loop reads CASSFYGIDRDNEKLFF. The CDR3 bases are TGTGCCAGCAGTTTTTATGGGATTGACAGGGATAATGAAAAACTGTTTTTT.